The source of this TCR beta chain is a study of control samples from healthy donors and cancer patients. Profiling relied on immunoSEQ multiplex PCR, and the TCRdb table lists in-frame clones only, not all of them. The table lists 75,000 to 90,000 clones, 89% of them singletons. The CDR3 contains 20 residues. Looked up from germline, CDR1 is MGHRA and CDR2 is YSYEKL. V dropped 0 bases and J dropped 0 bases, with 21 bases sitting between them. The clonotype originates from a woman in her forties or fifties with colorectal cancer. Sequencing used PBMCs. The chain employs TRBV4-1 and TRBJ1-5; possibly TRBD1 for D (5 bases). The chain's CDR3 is CASSQDPQGGHFYSNQPQHF. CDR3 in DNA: TGCGCCAGCAGCCAAGATCCCCAAGGAGGACACTTTTATAGCAATCAGCCCCAGCATTTT.